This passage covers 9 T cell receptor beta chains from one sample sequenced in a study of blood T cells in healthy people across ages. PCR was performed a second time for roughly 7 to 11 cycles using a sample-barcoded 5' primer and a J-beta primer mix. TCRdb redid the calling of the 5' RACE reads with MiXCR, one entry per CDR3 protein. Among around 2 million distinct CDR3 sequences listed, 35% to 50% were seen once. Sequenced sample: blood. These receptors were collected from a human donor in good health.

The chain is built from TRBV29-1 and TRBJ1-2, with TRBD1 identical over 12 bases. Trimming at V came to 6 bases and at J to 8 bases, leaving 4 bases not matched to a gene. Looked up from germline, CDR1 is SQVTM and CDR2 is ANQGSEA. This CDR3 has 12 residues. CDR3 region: CSVGTGGWGYTF. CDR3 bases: TGCAGCGTCGGGACAGGGGGCTGGGGCTACACCTTC.

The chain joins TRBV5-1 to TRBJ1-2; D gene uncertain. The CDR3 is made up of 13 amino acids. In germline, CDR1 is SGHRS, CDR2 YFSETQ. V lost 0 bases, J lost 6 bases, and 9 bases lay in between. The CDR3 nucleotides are TGCGCCAGCAGCTTGGACACAGTAGATGGCTACACCTTC. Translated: CASSLDTVDGYTF.

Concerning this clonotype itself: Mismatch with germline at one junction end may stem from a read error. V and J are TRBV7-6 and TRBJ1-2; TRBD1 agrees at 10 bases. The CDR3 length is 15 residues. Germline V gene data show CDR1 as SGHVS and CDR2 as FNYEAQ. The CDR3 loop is CASSLGGTGENGHTF. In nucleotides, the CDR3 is TGTGCCAGCAGCTTAGGGGGGACAGGGGAGAATGGCCACACCTTC. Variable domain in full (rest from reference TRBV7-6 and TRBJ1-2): GAGVSQSPRYKVTKRGQDVALRCDPISGHVSLYWYRQALGQGPEFLTYFNYEAQQDKSGLPNDRFSAERPEGSISTLTIQRTEQRDSAMYRCASSLGGTGENGHTFGSGTRLTVV.

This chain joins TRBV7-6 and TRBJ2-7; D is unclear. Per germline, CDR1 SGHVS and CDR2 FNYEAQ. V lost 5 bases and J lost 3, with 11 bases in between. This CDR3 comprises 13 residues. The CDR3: CASSPRTCYEQYF. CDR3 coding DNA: TGTGCCAGCAGCCCTCGGACCTGCTACGAGCAGTACTTC.

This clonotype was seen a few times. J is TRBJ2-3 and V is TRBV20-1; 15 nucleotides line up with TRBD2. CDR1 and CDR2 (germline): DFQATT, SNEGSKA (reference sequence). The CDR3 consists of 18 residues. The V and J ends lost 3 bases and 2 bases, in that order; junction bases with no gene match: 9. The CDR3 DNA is TGCAGTGCTAGCACCGGACTAGCGGGGGGGCAGAACACAGATACGCAGTATTTT. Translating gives CSASTGLAGGQNTDTQYF.

CDR3 nucleotides: TGTGCCAGCAGCGATTCTGCCTTTTCGAGTGGCTACACCTTC. Protein: CASSDSAFSSGYTF. This chain links TRBV7-2 with TRBJ1-2; D unclear. V gave up 5 bases and J gave up 7 bases, with 17 bases separating them. The length of the CDR3 is 14 residues. The germline V gene encodes CDR1 SGHTA and CDR2 FQGNSA.

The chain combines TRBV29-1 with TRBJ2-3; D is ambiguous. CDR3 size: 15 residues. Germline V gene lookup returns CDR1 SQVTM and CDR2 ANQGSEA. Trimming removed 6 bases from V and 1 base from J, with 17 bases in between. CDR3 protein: CSVDPTPSRTDTQYF. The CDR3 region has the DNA TGCAGCGTCGACCCTACCCCTTCTCGCACAGATACGCAGTATTTT.

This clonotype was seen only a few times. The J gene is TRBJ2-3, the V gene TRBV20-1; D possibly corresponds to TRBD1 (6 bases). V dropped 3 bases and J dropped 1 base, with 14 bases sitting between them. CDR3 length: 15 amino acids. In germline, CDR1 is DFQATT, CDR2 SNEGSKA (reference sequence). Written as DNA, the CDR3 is TGCAGTGCTAGCCGGTCAGGGGTCGGCACAGATACGCAGTATTTT. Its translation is CSASRSGVGTDTQYF.

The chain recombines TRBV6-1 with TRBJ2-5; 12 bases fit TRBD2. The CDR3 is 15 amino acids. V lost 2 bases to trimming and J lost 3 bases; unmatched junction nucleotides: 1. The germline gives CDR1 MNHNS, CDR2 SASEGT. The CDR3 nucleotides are TGTGCCAGCAGTGAACGGACTAGCGGGGAAGAGACCCAGTACTTC. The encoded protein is CASSERTSGEETQYF.